The subject of this entry is one TCR beta chain. What it binds is unknown. The whole isolated RNA underwent reverse transcription, so sequencing captured expressed TCRB transcripts. The protocol was immunoSEQ multiplex PCR, while the TCRdb copy is restricted to in-frame clones and leaves out a portion. The table lists 150,000 to 170,000 clones, about a tenth of them singletons. The data are from a study of beta chain features in type 1 diabetes. Study background: No patient-donor differences in age, gender, total cells or subset yield. Across the samples, over 85 million sorted cells were examined in total. Regarding the study as a whole: For cells with high TCR expression, cDNA sequencing could yield over-representation. There was a moderate but significant shortening of TCRB CDR3s in all four CD4+ subsets of Type 1 diabetes patients. There was no resolution here of whether HLA type influences TCRB rearrangement.

Germline trimming cut 5 bases from V and 3 bases from J; bases unmatched to any gene: 2. Germline-derived CDR1 and CDR2 are MNHNY and SVGAGI (reference sequence). The CDR3 is 13 residues long. The chain recombines TRBV6-6 with TRBJ2-5; 8 bases agree with TRBD2. Sequencing input: central memory CD4+ T cells from blood. The receptor was derived from a man aged 30 to 39 with type 1 diabetes. In DNA form, the CDR3 reads TGTGCCAGCAGTCCCGGGGGGGAAGAGACCCAGTACTTC. As protein: CASSPGGEETQYF.